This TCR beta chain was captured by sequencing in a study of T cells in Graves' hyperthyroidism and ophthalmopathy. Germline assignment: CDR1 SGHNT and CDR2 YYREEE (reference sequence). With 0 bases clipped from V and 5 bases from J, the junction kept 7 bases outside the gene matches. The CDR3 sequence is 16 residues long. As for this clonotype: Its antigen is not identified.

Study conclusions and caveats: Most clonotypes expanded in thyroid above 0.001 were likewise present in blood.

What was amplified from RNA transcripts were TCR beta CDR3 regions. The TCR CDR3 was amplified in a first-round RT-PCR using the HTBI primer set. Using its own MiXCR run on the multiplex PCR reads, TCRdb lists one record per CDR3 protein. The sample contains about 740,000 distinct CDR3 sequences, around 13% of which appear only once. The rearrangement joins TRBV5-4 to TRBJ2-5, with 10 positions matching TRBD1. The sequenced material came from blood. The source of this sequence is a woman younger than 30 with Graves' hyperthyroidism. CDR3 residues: CASSLGGDRGRETQYF. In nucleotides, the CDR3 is TGTGCCAGCAGCTTGGGTGGGGACAGGGGAAGGGAGACCCAGTACTTC.